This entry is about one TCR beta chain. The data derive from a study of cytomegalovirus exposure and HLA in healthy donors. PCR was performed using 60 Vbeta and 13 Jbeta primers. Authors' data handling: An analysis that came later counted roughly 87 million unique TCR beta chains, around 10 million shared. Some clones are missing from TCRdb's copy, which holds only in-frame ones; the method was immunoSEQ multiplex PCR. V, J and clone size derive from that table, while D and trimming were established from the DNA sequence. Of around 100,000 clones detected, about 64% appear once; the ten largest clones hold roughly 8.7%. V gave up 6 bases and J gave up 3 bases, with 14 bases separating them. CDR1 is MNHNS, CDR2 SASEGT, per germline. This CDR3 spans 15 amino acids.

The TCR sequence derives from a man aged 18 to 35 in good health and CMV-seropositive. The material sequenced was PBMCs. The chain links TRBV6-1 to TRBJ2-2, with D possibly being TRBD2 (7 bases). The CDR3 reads CASRRGGWDTGELFF. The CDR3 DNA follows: TGTGCCAGCAGGAGGGGGGGGTGGGACACCGGGGAGCTGTTTTTT.